A selection of T cell receptor beta chains follows, all from one sample in a study of cytomegalovirus exposure and HLA in healthy donors. The protocol was immunoSEQ multiplex PCR, while the TCRdb copy is restricted to in-frame clones and leaves out a portion. The data hold about 92,000 clones, with nearly 70% observed a single time. Material: PBMCs. These receptors all come from a man aged 50 or older in good health and CMV-seronegative. The CDR3 runs from the conserved cysteine through the conserved F or W. A D gene is named only where the DNA matches it firmly. Only some rows state a clone size, as once, few, many or a class for expanded clones.

v_call: TRBV7-7
clone_size: NA
j_call: TRBJ2-1
d_call: NA
cdr3_aa: CASSPRSLSSYNEQFF
cdr3_nt: TGTGCTAGCAGCCCCCGGTCCCTGAGCTCCTACAATGAGCAGTTCTTC

v_call: TRBV28
clone_size: NA
j_call: TRBJ1-5
d_call: NA
cdr3_aa: CASSRDRYNQPQHF
cdr3_nt: TGTGCCAGCAGCCGAGACAGATACAATCAGCCCCAGCATTTT

v_call: TRBV5-1
clone_size: NA
j_call: TRBJ2-5
d_call: NA
cdr3_aa: CASSLPDPGETQYF
cdr3_nt: TGCGCCAGCAGCTTGCCAGACCCAGGGGAGACCCAGTACTTC

v_call: TRBV2
clone_size: NA
j_call: TRBJ1-4
d_call: TRBD1
cdr3_aa: CASSRTGLEKLFF
cdr3_nt: TGTGCCAGCAGTAGGACAGGGCTCGAAAAACTGTTTTTT

v_call: TRBV29-1
clone_size: few
j_call: TRBJ2-5
d_call: NA
cdr3_aa: CSVTGHRIQETQYF
cdr3_nt: TGCAGCGTTACGGGACACAGAATCCAAGAGACCCAGTACTTC

v_call: TRBV4-1
clone_size: once
j_call: TRBJ1-2
d_call: TRBD1
cdr3_aa: CASSQESVGGGYTF
cdr3_nt: TGCGCCAGCAGCCAAGAGTCGGTAGGGGGCGGCTACACCTTC

v_call: TRBV6-5
clone_size: NA
j_call: TRBJ1-1
d_call: TRBD1
cdr3_aa: CASRTKGARTEAFF
cdr3_nt: TGTGCCAGCAGAACCAAGGGGGCGAGGACTGAAGCTTTCTTT

v_call: TRBV5-1
clone_size: NA
j_call: TRBJ2-1
d_call: NA
cdr3_aa: CASSFAPTSMWGNEQFF
cdr3_nt: TGCGCCAGCAGCTTTGCGCCAACTAGCATGTGGGGCAATGAGCAGTTCTTC

v_call: TRBV5-6
clone_size: NA
j_call: TRBJ1-5
d_call: NA
cdr3_aa: CASSLGGVAQPQHF
cdr3_nt: TGTGCCAGCAGCTTGGGCGGGGTCGCTCAGCCCCAGCATTTT

v_call: TRBV29-1
clone_size: NA
j_call: TRBJ2-1
d_call: TRBD2
cdr3_aa: CSVYQPGTSGANEQFF
cdr3_nt: TGCAGCGTATATCAACCCGGGACTAGCGGGGCCAATGAGCAGTTCTTC

v_call: TRBV5-1
clone_size: NA
j_call: TRBJ2-2
d_call: TRBD1
cdr3_aa: CATSGQGALTGELFF
cdr3_nt: TGCGCCACCTCGGGACAGGGGGCCTTAACCGGGGAGCTGTTTTTT